The 27 T cell receptor beta chains below come from one sample, sequenced in a study of neurological immune-mediated disorders. MiXCR, applied by TCRdb to the 5' RACE reads, yields one record per CDR3 protein. This sample has some 77,000 distinct CDR3 sequences; around a tenth occur once, and the top ten carry about 1.7%. The sample taken for sequencing was PBMCs. These receptors were collected from a man between 45 and 60 years old in good health.

The sample holds many counts of this clonotype. The gene calls are TRBV29-1 and TRBJ2-3, with D possibly matching TRBD1 (7 bases). Trimming took off 8 bases at V and 6 bases at J, with 21 bases between the two ends. This CDR3 comprises 14 residues. CDR1 is SQVTM and CDR2 is ANQGSEA in the germline V gene. The CDR3 DNA reads TGCAGCACCTTTGGAGGGGGCGCCCCTGATACGCAGTATTTT. It codes for CSTFGGGAPDTQYF.

This clonotype has ten or more counts. This rearrangement joins TRBV5-1 to TRBJ2-5, with TRBD2 identical over 7 bases. From germline, CDR1 is SGHRS and CDR2 YFSETQ. CDR3 length: 15 residues. With 4 bases clipped from V and 1 base from J, the junction kept 7 bases outside the gene matches. CDR3 loop: CASSLSGLGQETQYF. DNA of the CDR3: TGCGCCAGCAGCCTATCTGGACTAGGCCAAGAGACCCAGTACTTC.

The gene calls are TRBV28 and TRBJ1-5, with D maybe TRBD1 (5 bases). Germline CDR1 MDHEN, CDR2 SYDVKM. V lost 6 bases to trimming and J lost 4 bases, with 16 bases between them. CDR3 size: 15 residues. The CDR3 here is CASSLGDPGNQPQHF. The DNA for the CDR3 is TGTGCCAGCAGCCTAGGGGACCCAGGTAATCAGCCCCAGCATTTT. Together with reference TRBV28 and TRBJ1-5, the CDR3 gives the full variable domain: DVKVTQSSRYLVKRTGEKVFLECVQDMDHENMFWYRQDPGLGLRLIYFSYDVKMKEKGDIPEGYSVSREKKERFSLILESASTNQTSMYLCASSLGDPGNQPQHFGDGTRLSIL.

This clonotype was found many times. This rearrangement joins TRBV7-2 to TRBJ1-4, with D possibly being TRBD1 (5 bases). The CDR3 consists of 14 residues. Germline CDR1 SGHTA, CDR2 FQGNSA. V was clipped by 5 bases and J by 2 bases, with 9 bases between them. The chain's CDR3 is CASSQDSTNEKLFF. CDR3 DNA sequence: TGTGCCAGCAGCCAAGACAGTACTAATGAAAAACTGTTTTTT.

This clonotype was recorded many times. The rearrangement uses TRBV5-1 and TRBJ2-5, with 7 bases matching TRBD2. V shed 1 base and J 1 base; nucleotides not matched to a gene: 1. Germline CDR1 and CDR2: SGHRS and YFSETQ. CDR3 length: 14 amino acids. This CDR3 reads CASSLTSAQETQYF. CDR3 coding DNA: TGCGCCAGCAGCTTGACTAGCGCCCAAGAGACCCAGTACTTC.

This clonotype occurred many times. The V and J genes are TRBV20-1 and TRBJ2-5; D is uncertain. Germline values: CDR1 DFQATT, CDR2 SNEGSKA (reference sequence). The germline V and J ends were trimmed by 3 bases and 0 bases, with 8 bases remaining between them. The CDR3 has 13 amino acids. CDR3 sequence reads: CSASWQDQETQYF. In DNA form, the CDR3 reads TGCAGTGCTAGTTGGCAGGACCAAGAGACCCAGTACTTC.

This clonotype occurred many times. The rearrangement joins TRBV29-1 to TRBJ1-4; no firm D call. CDR3 size: 13 residues. Trimming cost V 4 bases and J 8 bases, with 14 bases left between them. Germline-derived CDR1 and CDR2 are SQVTM and ANQGSEA. CDR3 loop: CSVARAPSEKLFF. CDR3 in DNA: TGCAGCGTTGCCCGTGCCCCCTCCGAAAAACTGTTTTTT.

Ten or more counts support this clonotype. V usage is TRBV19 and J usage is TRBJ2-3; 8 bases line up with TRBD2. CDR3 length equals 14 residues. The V gene's germline CDR1 is LNHDA and CDR2 SQIVND (reference sequence). J was trimmed by 1 base and V by 10 bases; bases with no gene match: 7. CDR3 sequence reads: CATQRGRGTDTQYF. Written as DNA, the CDR3 is TGTGCCACTCAGCGGGGGCGCGGCACAGATACGCAGTATTTT.

This clonotype was detected ten times or more. The CDR3 loop is CASSLGVGAGDNQPQHF. The CDR3 nucleotides are TGCGCCAGCAGCTTGGGCGTTGGGGCAGGGGACAATCAGCCCCAGCATTTT. The rearrangement joins TRBV5-1 to TRBJ1-5; a weak D match, TRBD1 (6 bases). CDR3 length equals 17 residues. V gave up 0 bases and J gave up 3 bases, with 16 bases separating them. Germline V CDR1 and CDR2: SGHRS, YFSETQ. The entire variable domain, with the rest obtained from reference TRBV5-1 and TRBJ1-5, is as follows: KAGVTQTPRYLIKTRGQQVTLSCSPISGHRSVSWYQQTPGQGLQFLFEYFSETQRNKGNFPGRFSGRQFSNSRSEMNVSTLELGDSALYLCASSLGVGAGDNQPQHFGDGTRLSIL.

This clonotype occurred many times. This sequence joins TRBV29-1 and TRBJ2-3; weak D call: TRBD2 (5 bases). The CDR3 spans 13 residues. V lost 5 bases, J lost 1 base, and 10 bases lay in between. Germline V CDR1 and CDR2: SQVTM, ANQGSEA. Here the CDR3 reads CSVRRMGTDTQYF. The CDR3 nucleotides are TGCAGCGTTCGGAGGATGGGCACAGATACGCAGTATTTT.

Ten or more counts support this clonotype. The CDR3 sequence is CAISSDHSGNFNEQFF. As DNA, the CDR3 is TGTGCCATCAGTTCCGATCATAGCGGGAACTTTAATGAGCAGTTCTTC. The rearrangement uses TRBV10-3 and TRBJ2-1; 8 bases match TRBD2. The V and J ends lost 5 bases and 7 bases, in that order; junction bases with no gene match: 13. The germline CDR1 and CDR2 sequences are ENHRY and SYGVKD. The CDR3 contains 16 residues.

This clonotype appeared a few times. This chain uses TRBV20-1 with TRBJ2-7, with a tentative D call TRBD2 (6 bases). Per germline, CDR1 DFQATT and CDR2 SNEGSKA (reference sequence). This CDR3 comprises 15 residues. V was cut by 3 bases and J by 3 bases, with 18 bases left in between. Here the CDR3 DNA reads TGCAGTGCTAGGCCCCCCTCCGGGACTTTCTACGAGCAGTACTTC. This translates into CSARPPSGTFYEQYF.

In its sample, this clonotype was seen many times. The chain recombines TRBV10-3 with TRBJ2-2; 14 nucleotides align to TRBD2. This CDR3 is built from 15 residues. Germline assignment: CDR1 ENHRY and CDR2 SYGVKD. Trimming cost V 6 bases and J 3 bases; bases outside gene matches: 0. The DNA of the CDR3 is TGTGCCATCAGGGGACTAGCGGGAGACACCGGGGAGCTGTTTTTT. Amino acid sequence: CAIRGLAGDTGELFF.

This clonotype was seen repeatedly, ten times or more. This chain links TRBV7-2 with TRBJ2-5; 8 bases line up with TRBD1. Trimming at V came to 1 base and at J to 3 bases, leaving 13 bases not matched to a gene. The CDR3 extends over 18 amino acids. Germline V gives CDR1 SGHTA, CDR2 FQGNSA. This chain's CDR3 is CASSLGHGQGAGKETQYF. The CDR3 DNA reads as TGTGCCAGCAGCTTAGGTCATGGCCAGGGGGCGGGAAAAGAGACCCAGTACTTC.

The table lists this clonotype with many counts. The rearrangement links TRBV6-2 or TRBV6-3 to TRBJ1-1; unclear D gene. V was shortened by 4 bases and J by 4 bases, with 7 bases between the two germline ends. The V gene's germline CDR1 is MNHEY and CDR2 SVGEGT. This CDR3 spans 12 amino acids. The CDR3 nucleotides are TGTGCCAGCAGTTCGTTTGCCACTGAAGCTTTCTTT. Its protein is CASSSFATEAFF.

This clonotype was recorded many times. This rearrangement joins TRBV20-1 to TRBJ2-7; 7 bases fit TRBD1. The length of the CDR3 is 12 residues. V lost 4 bases, J lost 0 bases, and 0 bases stayed unmatched. Germline values: CDR1 DFQATT, CDR2 SNEGSKA (reference sequence). CDR3: CSATGGSYEQYF. The DNA of the CDR3 is TGCAGTGCTACAGGGGGCTCCTACGAGCAGTACTTC.

This clonotype was recorded at least ten times. V is TRBV7-9 and J is TRBJ2-7; D is tentatively TRBD1 or TRBD2 (5 bases each). Trimming took off 5 bases at V and 0 bases at J, with 14 bases between the two ends. CDR3 length: 15 residues. Germline loops: CDR1 SEHNR, CDR2 FQNEAQ (reference sequence). This chain's CDR3 is CASSDMGTSSYEQYF. Written as DNA, the CDR3 is TGTGCCAGCAGCGATATGGGGACCAGCTCCTACGAGCAGTACTTC.

The J gene is TRBJ2-1, the V gene TRBV7-9, with D possibly matching TRBD2 (6 bases). The germline CDR1 and CDR2 sequences are SEHNR and FQNEAQ (reference sequence). The CDR3 loop spans 14 amino acids. Trimming removed 0 bases from V and 7 bases from J, with 10 bases in between. CDR3 in DNA: TGTGCCAGCAGCTTAGCGGGAGGTGAAAATGAGCAGTTCTTC. This translates into CASSLAGGENEQFF.

Many counts were recorded for this clonotype. V gene TRBV6-4 combines with J gene TRBJ2-1; no clear D. The CDR3 is 16 amino acids. Trimming left V 6 bases short and J 2 bases short, with 17 bases between. Germline V gene lookup returns CDR1 MRHNA and CDR2 SNTAGT. The CDR3 DNA reads as TGTGCCAGCAGCCTACAATCAGGTTTGACCTACAATGAGCAGTTCTTC. This gives the protein CASSLQSGLTYNEQFF.

This clonotype has at least ten counts. V usage is TRBV7-2 and J usage is TRBJ1-4; no clear D gene. Per the germline V gene, CDR1 is SGHTA and CDR2 is FQGNSA. Trimming left V 4 bases short and J 7 bases short, with 10 bases between. The CDR3 is made up of 13 amino acids. The CDR3 here is CASSSRRTEKLFF. The CDR3, as DNA: TGTGCCAGCAGCTCGCGGAGGACTGAAAAACTGTTTTTT. Supplemented by reference TRBV7-2 and TRBJ1-4, the full variable domain reads GAGVSQSPSNKVTEKGKDVELRCDPISGHTALYWYRQSLGQGLEFLIYFQGNSAPDKSGLPSDRFSAERTGGSVSTLTIQRTQQEDSAVYLCASSSRRTEKLFFGSGTQLSVL.

This clonotype was seen at least ten times. The CDR3 is CASSPRPRGQGAGEKLFF. Here the CDR3 DNA reads TGTGCCAGCAGCCCCCGCCCTAGAGGACAGGGGGCTGGGGAAAAACTGTTTTTT. The chain employs TRBV7-2 and TRBJ1-4; 11 bases are shared with TRBD1. J gave up 8 bases and V 5 bases, and 16 bases lay outside the gene matches. Germline V gives CDR1 SGHTA, CDR2 FQGNSA. The CDR3 runs 18 residues.

Worth noting for this clonotype: A much larger clonotype is one base distant, so this may be a read error. This chain connects TRBV7-6 to TRBJ2-7; 11 bases align to TRBD2. The CDR3 consists of 15 residues. The germline V gene has CDR1 SGHVS and CDR2 FNYEAQ. The CDR3 here is CASSLTSGGSYEQNF. Written as DNA, the CDR3 is TGTGCCAGCAGCTTAACTAGCGGGGGATCCTACGAGCAGAACTTC.

As for this clonotype: One end of the junction is discordant with germline, which a read error may explain. This chain joins TRBV20-1 and TRBJ2-7; D gene uncertain. This CDR3 contains 13 residues. The germline gives CDR1 DFQATT, CDR2 SNEGSKA (reference sequence). This CDR3 is CSARAGANYKQYF. As DNA, the CDR3 is TGCAGTGCTAGAGCTGGCGCTAACTACAAGCAGTACTTC.

This clonotype occurred once. The rearrangement links TRBV20-1 to TRBJ2-1; perhaps TRBD2 as D (6 bases). Germline V lookup: CDR1 DFQATT, CDR2 SNEGSKA (reference sequence). This CDR3 has 14 amino acids. V shed 6 bases and J shed 7 bases, with 19 bases lying between them. The CDR3 loop reads CSASTSSTWNEQFF. CDR3 DNA: TGCAGTGCGTCGACTAGTTCGACGTGGAATGAGCAGTTCTTC.

This clonotype was recorded many times. This chain uses TRBV2 with TRBJ2-6, with 10 positions matching TRBD1. This CDR3 is built from 17 residues. V trimming: 8 bases; J trimming: 3 bases; junction bases outside the gene matches: 10. Germline CDR1 SNHLY, CDR2 FYNNEI. CDR3 DNA sequence: TGTGCCAGCTTCCGGGACAGGGGCTTTAGTGGGGCCAACGTCCTGACTTTC. Its protein product is CASFRDRGFSGANVLTF.

A word on this clonotype: A read error is possible here, since a much larger clone lies one base away. CDR3 nucleotide sequence: TGTACCAGCAGTCCCATCTCCGTGTCTGGAAACACCATATATTTT. Protein sequence: CTSSPISVSGNTIYF. This sequence joins TRBV6-6 and TRBJ1-3; D unclear. This CDR3 is 15 amino acids long. CDR1 and CDR2 (germline): MNHNY, SVGAGI (reference sequence).

Ten or more counts support this clonotype. The chain links TRBV12-3 or TRBV12-4 to TRBJ2-7; D ambiguous. Trimming left V 1 base short and J 2 bases short, with 9 bases between. The CDR3 is 14 amino acids. CDR3 DNA: TGTGCCAGCAGTTTAGGGACGGGCGCCTACGAGCAGTACTTC. The encoded protein is CASSLGTGAYEQYF.